One sample yielded the 7 T cell receptor beta chains listed below, sequenced in a study of shared clonotypes between healthy human individuals (dated by TCRdb to the early 2020s). CD8 naive samples consisted of CD45RO-negative cells that were positively selected for CCR7, yielding a CD45RA+CCR7+ population without TemRA cells. Libraries were built with the immunoSEQ multiplex PCR assay. TCRdb carries this immuneACCESS record with in-frame sequences only. Its versions omit some clonotypes, under half of them owing to an unresolved V gene in the studies checked, with the rest unexplained. This sample lists millions of clones; approximately 95% were detected once. 0.85% to 1.2% of the sample is held by the ten biggest clonotypes. The sample was naive CD8+ T cells sorted from blood. In the paper's terms, the cell subset or site label means: CD45RA+CCR7+. These receptors were obtained from a man younger than 35 in good health.

This clone was counted a single time. This chain joins TRBV5-1 and TRBJ2-1, with D unresolved. V was cut by 3 bases and J by 10 bases, with 11 bases left in between. CDR1 SGHRS and CDR2 YFSETQ come from the germline V gene. This CDR3 is 12 amino acids long. The CDR3 spells CASSYEFGEQFF. The CDR3 region has the DNA TGCGCCAGCAGCTACGAGTTTGGGGAGCAGTTCTTC.

About this clone: This specimen includes other DNA sequences encoding the same CDR3. The chain uses TRBV5-8 and TRBJ2-1, with no clear D. The CDR3 sequence is 13 residues long. Germline V gene data show CDR1 as SGHTS and CDR2 as YDEGEE. The ends were cut back, 0 bases at V and 4 bases at J, with 5 bases in the middle. The CDR3 here is CASSLGPYNEQFF. CDR3 bases: TGTGCCAGCAGCTTGGGGCCTTACAATGAGCAGTTCTTC.

This chain joins TRBV7-9 and TRBJ2-7; D perhaps matches TRBD2 (5 bases). The V gene's germline CDR1 is SEHNR and CDR2 FQNEAQ (reference sequence). CDR3 length: 14 residues. V gave up 5 bases and J gave up 2 bases, with 13 bases separating them. The CDR3 bases are TGTGCCAGCAGCCATCTTACTAGGGCCTACGAGCAGTACTTC. As protein: CASSHLTRAYEQYF. The full variable domain, rest sourced from reference TRBV7-9 and TRBJ2-7, is DTGVSQNPRHKITKRGQNVTFRCDPISEHNRLYWYRQTLGQGPEFLTYFQNEAQLEKSRLLSDRFSAERPKGSFSTLEIQRTEQGDSAMYLCASSHLTRAYEQYFGPGTRLTVT.

The chain uses TRBV27 and TRBJ2-2; 8 bases align to TRBD1. Germline lookup yields CDR1 MNHEY and CDR2 SMNVEV (reference sequence). V dropped 5 bases and J dropped 6; count of bases not matched to a gene: 8. This CDR3 is built from 15 residues. The CDR3 here is CASSLGQGVAGELFF. The DNA for the CDR3 is TGTGCCAGCAGTCTTGGACAGGGTGTTGCCGGGGAGCTGTTTTTT.

CDR3 in amino acids: CASSTDTYEQYF. The CDR3 DNA follows: TGTGCCAGCAGTACGGACACCTACGAGCAGTACTTC. The rearrangement uses TRBV6-5 and TRBJ2-7; TRBD1 might be the D (5 bases). Germline-derived CDR1 and CDR2 are MNHEY and SVGAGI. V was shortened by 5 bases and J by 2 bases, with 7 bases between the two germline ends. The CDR3 extends over 12 amino acids.

The rearrangement uses TRBV7-3 and TRBJ2-3; 14 bases match TRBD2. Germline CDR1 is SGHTA and CDR2 is FQGTGA. The CDR3 has 15 residues. Trimming cost V 2 bases and J 5 bases; bases outside gene matches: 0. CDR3: CASSLGTSGGDTQYF. In DNA, the CDR3 is TGTGCCAGCAGCTTAGGGACTAGCGGGGGAGATACGCAGTATTTT.

This chain links TRBV14 with TRBJ1-1; D remains unclear. Trimming pared 2 bases from V and 7 bases from J, leaving 8 bases between. CDR3 length equals 12 residues. Germline V gene lookup returns CDR1 SGHDN and CDR2 FVKESK. CDR3 residues: CASSQTPVEAFF. The CDR3 coding sequence is TGTGCCAGCAGCCAAACACCGGTTGAAGCTTTCTTT.